These 31 T cell receptor beta chains came from one sample sequenced in a study of human T cells and chemical hapten exposure (dated by TCRdb to the early 2020s). The time point label corresponds to: patch test 2, 6 weeks after DPC sensitization. The meaning of the sample's treatment or condition label: therapeutic diphenylcyclopropenone sensitization with weekly scalp DPC. The library was made by RACE. For sequencing, a NextSeq 500 was employed. The public sequencing data were trimmed at Q25 with fastp and processed into clonotypes with MiXCR by TCRdb, which kept only in-frame beta chains. Rows matching on CDR3 protein sequence are summarized as one entry with the most common DNA and genes. The sample table records 96,000 or so distinct CDR3 sequences; about 9.6% of these occur just once. 2% to 2.5% of the sample comes from the top ten. The sequencing used whole blood, collected in connection with sensitization to the hapten diphenylcyclopropenone (DPC). The receptors were sampled from a woman in her 40s with alopecia areata. Some clones in this sample may be carry-over from other donors' samples.

This clonotype showed up many times. The chain links TRBV18 to TRBJ2-1; tentatively, D is TRBD1 or TRBD2 (7 bases each). In germline, CDR1 is KGHSH, CDR2 LQKENI. CDR3 size: 15 residues. V dropped 3 bases and J dropped 2 bases, with 11 bases sitting between them. The CDR3 protein is CASSPRGGAYNEQFF. The DNA of the CDR3 is TGTGCCAGCTCACCCAGGGGGGGGGCCTACAATGAGCAGTTCTTC.

V is TRBV28 and J is TRBJ1-2; weak D call: TRBD1 (5 bases). Trimming shortened V by 6 bases and J by 7 bases, and 18 bases separated the two germline ends. Germline V gives CDR1 MDHEN, CDR2 SYDVKM. The CDR3 has 14 amino acids. The CDR3, as DNA: TGTGCCAGCAGCCCGATTGGGGGGGAATCTGGCTACACCTTC. Protein: CASSPIGGESGYTF.

J is TRBJ2-1 and V is TRBV4-2, with 8 bases fitting TRBD2. The CDR3 runs to 16 residues. V shed 4 bases and J 9 bases; nucleotides not matched to a gene: 14. CDR1 LGHNA and CDR2 YNFKEQ come from the germline V gene. In nucleotides, the CDR3 is TGTGCCAGCAGCCCCCCGGGGGTAGCGGGGAGGGGTGAGCAGTTCTTC. It encodes CASSPPGVAGRGEQFF.

The sample holds a few counts of this clonotype. J is TRBJ2-7 and V is TRBV9, with D unclear. Between the trimmed V and J ends, which lost 0 bases and 4 bases, there was a span of 11 bases. CDR3 length: 14 residues. Germline V CDR1 and CDR2: SGDLS, YYNGEE. CDR3 bases: TGTGCCAGCAGCGTAGCTGCCAGAGAGTACGAGCAGTACTTC. Residues: CASSVAAREYEQYF.

This clonotype was observed many times. V gene TRBV6-1 combines with J gene TRBJ2-5; D is perhaps TRBD1 (6 bases). The germline CDR1 and CDR2 sequences are MNHNS and SASEGT. CDR3 size: 14 residues. V was cut by 6 bases and J by 4 bases, with 15 bases left in between. Written as DNA, the CDR3 is TGTGCCAGCAGGCCGAGGCAGGGGCTAGAGACCCAGTACTTC. Translation gives CASRPRQGLETQYF.

The chain uses TRBV29-1 and TRBJ2-6, with D tentatively TRBD1 (6 bases). The CDR3 has 14 amino acids. CDR1 is SQVTM, CDR2 ANQGSEA, per germline. V was clipped by 4 bases and J by 2 bases, with 9 bases between them. The CDR3 nucleotides read TGCAGCGTTGTATCAGGGGCTGGGGCCAACGTCCTGACTTTC. The encoded protein is CSVVSGAGANVLTF.

This clonotype was detected only a few times. This chain connects TRBV12-3 or TRBV12-4 to TRBJ1-5; TRBD1 is a possible D gene (5 bases). The length of the CDR3 is 15 residues. V shed 1 base and J shed 4 bases, with 11 bases lying between them. The DNA for the CDR3 is TGTGCCAGCAGTTTAGGGGACGGAAGGAATCAGCCCCAGCATTTT. Translation: CASSLGDGRNQPQHF.

Only a few counts were recorded for this clonotype. The chain employs TRBV28 and TRBJ2-7, with TRBD2 matching over 8 bases. This CDR3 region has 15 residues. Trimming took 4 bases from V and 1 from J; bases not matched to a gene: 6. CDR1 MDHEN and CDR2 SYDVKM come from the germline V gene. CDR3 DNA sequence: TGTGCCAGCAGTTCGCCCGGGGGGGGGTCCTACGAGCAGTACTTC. It yields the protein CASSSPGGGSYEQYF.

The chain recombines TRBV7-2 with TRBJ2-1; 7 bases line up with TRBD2. The J segment lost 0 bases and the V segment lost 5 bases, leaving 7 bases of the junction unmatched. This CDR3 is built from 16 residues. From germline, CDR1 is SGHTA and CDR2 FQGNSA. This CDR3 reads CASSPGGDLSYNEQFF. CDR3 in DNA: TGTGCCAGCAGCCCTGGGGGGGACCTCTCCTACAATGAGCAGTTCTTC.

This chain joins TRBV7-2 and TRBJ2-5; a weak D match, TRBD1 (6 bases). CDR3 size: 14 residues. Germline CDR1 SGHTA, CDR2 FQGNSA. V dropped 4 bases and J dropped 1 base, with 10 bases sitting between them. The CDR3 nucleotides are TGTGCCAGCAGCTCACAGGGCGCCCAAGAGACCCAGTACTTC. The encoded protein is CASSSQGAQETQYF.

At least ten counts were recorded for this clonotype. This sequence joins TRBV28 and TRBJ1-3, with TRBD1 as a possible D gene (6 bases). Germline CDR1 reads MDHEN; CDR2 reads SYDVKM. V lost 11 bases and J 4 bases, leaving 18 bases between the germline ends. CDR3 size: 14 residues. The CDR3 loop reads CAATRDTVGNTIYF. DNA for the CDR3: TGTGCCGCCACCCGGGACACCGTAGGAAACACCATATATTTT.

This clonotype was counted a few times. V and J are TRBV2 and TRBJ2-2; D may be TRBD1 (5 bases). Between the trimmed V and J ends, which lost 3 bases and 1 base, there was a span of 9 bases. This CDR3 contains 15 residues. Germline-derived CDR1 and CDR2 are SNHLY and FYNNEI. The CDR3 sequence is CASSEWQGNTGELFF. The CDR3 DNA is TGTGCCAGCAGTGAGTGGCAGGGGAACACCGGGGAGCTGTTTTTT.

This clonotype was seen repeatedly, ten times or more. The V call is TRBV7-2, the J call TRBJ2-2, with D possibly TRBD1 on 6 matching bases. Germline V gives CDR1 SGHTA, CDR2 FQGNSA. Trimming pared 3 bases from V and 5 bases from J, leaving 10 bases between. The CDR3 loop spans 14 amino acids. The DNA of the CDR3 is TGTGCCAGCAGCTTCCGGGACAAAACCGGGGAGCTGTTTTTT. It codes for CASSFRDKTGELFF.

This chain connects TRBV11-3 to TRBJ2-3; perhaps TRBD1 as D (5 bases). Trimming shortened V by 4 bases and J by 5 bases, and 7 bases separated the two germline ends. Germline V gene sequence: CDR1 SGHNT, CDR2 YENEEA. There are 12 residues in the CDR3. The CDR3 is CASSWGGDTQYF. Here the CDR3 DNA reads TGTGCCAGCAGCTGGGGCGGAGATACGCAGTATTTT.

This clonotype was counted many times. The genes are TRBV20-1 and TRBJ1-1; a possible D gene is TRBD1 (5 bases). Trimming left V 0 bases short and J 3 bases short, with 11 bases between. Germline CDR1 reads DFQATT; CDR2 reads SNEGSKA (reference sequence). The CDR3 sequence is 14 residues long. The CDR3 DNA follows: TGCAGTGCTAGAGATCGGACCAGGGACACTGAAGCTTTCTTT. Its translation: CSARDRTRDTEAFF.

This clonotype was observed a handful of times. The V call is TRBV29-1, the J call TRBJ2-1; D uncertain. The CDR3 extends over 12 amino acids. V shed 0 bases and J shed 7 bases, with 7 bases lying between them. Per germline, CDR1 SQVTM and CDR2 ANQGSEA. The CDR3 DNA reads as TGCAGCGTTGAAGATGTATGGAATGAGCAGTTCTTC. This encodes CSVEDVWNEQFF.

This clonotype was recorded at least ten times. The genes are TRBV10-3 and TRBJ2-7; 8 bases map to TRBD1. The J segment lost 0 bases and the V segment lost 3 bases, leaving 7 bases of the junction unmatched. From germline, CDR1 is ENHRY and CDR2 SYGVKD. The CDR3 totals 16 residues. CDR3 DNA: TGTGCCATCAGTGAAACCCCGGGACAGGTCTCCTACGAGCAGTACTTC. Its translation is CAISETPGQVSYEQYF.

The J gene is TRBJ1-1, the V gene TRBV5-1, with D possibly matching TRBD1 (6 bases). The CDR3 contains 14 residues. Germline V gene lookup returns CDR1 SGHRS and CDR2 YFSETQ. V lost 6 bases, J lost 1 base, and 13 bases lay in between. CDR3 region: CASTQQGTNTEAFF. The CDR3 DNA is TGCGCCAGCACGCAACAGGGTACGAACACTGAAGCTTTCTTT.

This clonotype was counted ten times or more. The chain carries TRBV18 and TRBJ1-1; a weak D match, TRBD1 (6 bases). V lost 3 bases and J 0 bases, leaving 11 bases between the germline ends. CDR1 is KGHSH, CDR2 LQKENI, per germline. This CDR3 region has 15 residues. The CDR3 nucleotides are TGTGCCAGCTCACCCACTGGGGGCCTGAACACTGAAGCTTTCTTT. As protein: CASSPTGGLNTEAFF. The full variable domain, rest sourced from reference TRBV18 and TRBJ1-1, is NAGVMQNPRHLVRRRGQEARLRCSPMKGHSHVYWYRQLPEEGLKFMVYLQKENIIDESGMPKERFSAEFPKEGPSILRIQQVVRGDSAAYFCASSPTGGLNTEAFFGQGTRLTVV.

This clonotype was counted between two and nine times. This chain links TRBV29-1 with TRBJ2-1, with unresolved D. Germline CDR1 and CDR2: SQVTM and ANQGSEA. The CDR3 totals 11 residues. Between the trimmed V and J ends, which lost 4 bases and 5 bases, there was a span of 6 bases. CDR3 nucleotides: TGCAGCGTTGTTATAGACAATGAGCAGTTCTTC. Protein sequence: CSVVIDNEQFF.

V usage is TRBV7-2 and J usage is TRBJ2-3; unclear D gene. Trimming pared 5 bases from V and 2 bases from J, leaving 5 bases between. The CDR3 runs to 12 residues. The germline V gene encodes CDR1 SGHTA and CDR2 FQGNSA. For the CDR3, the DNA is TGTGCCAGCAGCCGGGCCACAGATACGCAGTATTTT. Protein sequence: CASSRATDTQYF.

A few counts support this clonotype. This chain links TRBV6-5 with TRBJ2-3; 9 nucleotides align to TRBD1. The CDR3 runs to 14 residues. V shed 6 bases, J shed 4 bases, and the junction held 5 bases outside the gene matches. Per the germline V gene, CDR1 is MNHEY and CDR2 is SVGAGI. CDR3 loop: CASSLGQGPDTQYF. The CDR3 bases are TGTGCCAGCAGCCTAGGACAGGGGCCAGATACGCAGTATTTT.

With respect to this clonotype: A read error is possible here, since a much larger clone lies one base away. The chain has TRBV7-9 and TRBJ2-2; tentative D call: TRBD2 (5 bases). From germline, CDR1 is SEHNR and CDR2 FQNEAQ (reference sequence). This CDR3 region has 14 residues. CDR3: CASSDPANTGELLF. The CDR3 bases are TGTGCCAGCTCGGACCCCGCTAACACCGGGGAGCTGCTTTTT.

This chain uses TRBV7-2 with TRBJ2-7; the D gene is possibly TRBD2 (6 bases). Germline V gene lookup returns CDR1 SGHTA and CDR2 FQGNSA. The CDR3 has 15 residues. V was cut by 5 bases and J by 5 bases, with 19 bases left in between. The CDR3 region is CASSPGYTSKDEQYF. The CDR3 DNA sequence: TGTGCCAGCAGCCCCGGTTATACTAGCAAGGACGAGCAGTACTTC.

There are many counts of this clonotype. The chain links TRBV7-6 to TRBJ1-5; D is unclear. The V end lost 1 base, the J end lost 4 bases, and 11 bases lay between the germline ends. The CDR3 consists of 15 residues. The V gene's germline CDR1 is SGHVS and CDR2 FNYEAQ. This CDR3 is CASSLEEGFNQPQHF. CDR3 sequence (DNA): TGTGCCAGCAGCTTAGAGGAGGGTTTTAATCAGCCCCAGCATTTT.

This rearrangement joins TRBV7-9 to TRBJ2-1, with 8 bases matching TRBD1. Germline V lookup: CDR1 SEHNR, CDR2 FQNEAQ (reference sequence). The CDR3 consists of 14 residues. The V gene end was trimmed by 3 bases and the J gene end by 8 bases; junction bases not matched to a gene: 6. The CDR3 loop reads CASSFTTGVDEQFF. In DNA form, the CDR3 reads TGTGCCAGCAGCTTTACGACAGGGGTCGATGAGCAGTTCTTC.

The V and J genes are TRBV28 and TRBJ1-1; D ambiguous. Germline lookup yields CDR1 MDHEN and CDR2 SYDVKM. The CDR3 has 12 amino acids. V was shortened by 6 bases and J by 0 bases, with 5 bases between the two germline ends. The CDR3 sequence: CASRGLNTEAFF. DNA for the CDR3: TGTGCCAGCAGAGGTTTGAACACTGAAGCTTTCTTT.

A few counts support this clonotype. This sequence joins TRBV6-2 or TRBV6-3 and TRBJ1-1; D unclear. The V gene's germline CDR1 is MNHEY and CDR2 SVGEGT. This CDR3 contains 14 residues. V was cut by 3 bases and J by 5 bases, with 13 bases left in between. In nucleotides, the CDR3 is TGTGCCAGCAGTTATAGGCCGGAAGGTACTGAAGCTTTCTTT. Translating gives CASSYRPEGTEAFF.

In nucleotides, the CDR3 is TGTGCCAGCAGCTTACCGGGACAGGGTCAGGATGGCTACACCTTC. The encoded protein is CASSLPGQGQDGYTF. The chain carries TRBV7-3 and TRBJ1-2, with 9 bases aligning to TRBD1. J lost 6 bases, V lost 2 bases, and 7 bases had no gene match. The CDR3 contains 15 residues. Germline values: CDR1 SGHTA, CDR2 FQGTGA. Combining the CDR3 with reference TRBV7-3 and TRBJ1-2 gives the whole variable domain GAGVSQTPSNKVTEKGKYVELRCDPISGHTALYWYRQSLGQGPEFLIYFQGTGAADDSGLPNDRFFAVRPEGSVSTLKIQRTERGDSAVYLCASSLPGQGQDGYTFGSGTRLTVV.

This clonotype appeared many times. The chain joins TRBV29-1 to TRBJ2-7; D is unclear. Looked up from germline, CDR1 is SQVTM and CDR2 is ANQGSEA. The CDR3 extends over 13 amino acids. The V end was cut by 4 bases, the J end by 7 bases, with 17 bases between. DNA for the CDR3: TGCAGCGTTGGGGAACCGCGTACTTTTGAGCAGTACTTC. The encoded protein is CSVGEPRTFEQYF.

The table lists this clonotype with many counts. This chain links TRBV5-1 with TRBJ2-3, with 10 bases lining up with TRBD1. V lost 0 bases to trimming and J lost 4 bases; unmatched junction nucleotides: 5. Germline V gene lookup returns CDR1 SGHRS and CDR2 YFSETQ. The CDR3 covers 16 residues. This CDR3 is CASSLEGQGKADTQYF. The DNA of the CDR3 is TGCGCCAGCAGCTTGGAGGGACAGGGGAAGGCAGATACGCAGTATTTT.